This TCR beta chain appears in the sequencing data of a study of blood T cell repertoires in COVID-19. Trimming pared 7 bases from V and 4 bases from J, leaving 14 bases between. Looked up from germline, CDR1 is SGHRS and CDR2 is YFSETQ. The CDR3 contains 13 residues. Clones were sequenced by immunoSEQ multiplex PCR, and TCRdb holds only the in-frame ones, with some missing. In the table there are about 220,000 clones, 90% of which are singletons. The TCR originated in a man younger than 45 who had been exposed to COVID-19. The sequenced sample was PBMCs or T cells enriched from blood (not recorded which). This chain connects TRBV5-1 to TRBJ2-5, with a weak D call TRBD1 (5 bases). CDR3: CASQDQGRETQYF. The CDR3 bases are TGCGCCAGCCAAGACCAGGGTAGAGAGACCCAGTACTTC. The full variable domain, with the rest looked up from reference TRBV5-1 and TRBJ2-5, is KAGVTQTPRYLIKTRGQQVTLSCSPISGHRSVSWYQQTPGQGLQFLFEYFSETQRNKGNFPGRFSGRQFSNSRSEMNVSTLELGDSALYLCASQDQGRETQYFGPGTRLLVL.